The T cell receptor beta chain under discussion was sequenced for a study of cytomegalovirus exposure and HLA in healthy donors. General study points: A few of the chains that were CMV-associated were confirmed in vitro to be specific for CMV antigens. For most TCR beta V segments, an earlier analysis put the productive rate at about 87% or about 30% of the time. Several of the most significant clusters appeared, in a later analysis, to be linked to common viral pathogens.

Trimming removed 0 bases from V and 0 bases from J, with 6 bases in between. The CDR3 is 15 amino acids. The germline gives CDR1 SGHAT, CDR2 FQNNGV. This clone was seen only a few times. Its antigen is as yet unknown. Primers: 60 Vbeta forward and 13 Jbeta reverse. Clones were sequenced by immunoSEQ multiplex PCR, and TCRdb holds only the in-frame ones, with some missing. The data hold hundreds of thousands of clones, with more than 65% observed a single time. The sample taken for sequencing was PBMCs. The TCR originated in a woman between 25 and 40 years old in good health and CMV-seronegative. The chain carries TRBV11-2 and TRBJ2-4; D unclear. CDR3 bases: TGTGCCAGCAGCTTAGATCCCTTAGCCAAAAACATTCAGTACTTC. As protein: CASSLDPLAKNIQYF. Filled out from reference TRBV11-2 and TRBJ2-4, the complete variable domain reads EAGVAQSPRYKIIEKRQSVAFWCNPISGHATLYWYQQILGQGPKLLIQFQNNGVVDDSQLPKDRFSAERLKGVDSTLKIQPAKLEDSAVYLCASSLDPLAKNIQYFGAGTRLSVL.